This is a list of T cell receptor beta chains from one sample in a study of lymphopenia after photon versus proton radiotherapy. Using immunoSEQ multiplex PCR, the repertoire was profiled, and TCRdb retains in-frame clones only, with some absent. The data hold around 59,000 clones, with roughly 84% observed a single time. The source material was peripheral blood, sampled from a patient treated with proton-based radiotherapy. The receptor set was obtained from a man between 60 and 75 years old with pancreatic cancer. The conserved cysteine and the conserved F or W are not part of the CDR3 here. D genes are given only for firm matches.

cdr3_aa: ASSVVQSGEQF
d_call: -
v_call: TRBV9
j_call: TRBJ2-1

cdr3_aa: ASSLVWSYEQY
d_call: -
v_call: TRBV7-9
j_call: TRBJ2-7

cdr3_aa: ASSPRGTGGHGELF
d_call: TRBD2
v_call: TRBV9
j_call: TRBJ2-2

cdr3_aa: ASSPRGAYEQY
d_call: TRBD2
v_call: TRBV18
j_call: TRBJ2-7

cdr3_aa: ASSAGGGGQY
d_call: TRBD2
v_call: TRBV7-9
j_call: TRBJ2-7

cdr3_aa: ASSLMGSGEAF
d_call: -
v_call: TRBV11-2
j_call: TRBJ1-1

cdr3_aa: SVLGSSREGETQY
d_call: -
v_call: TRBV29-1
j_call: TRBJ2-5

cdr3_aa: ASSLITTANEQF
d_call: -
v_call: TRBV28
j_call: TRBJ2-1

cdr3_aa: ARSLVASNQPQH
d_call: -
v_call: TRBV5-3
j_call: TRBJ1-5

cdr3_aa: ASSQDIRATDTQY
d_call: -
v_call: TRBV4-3
j_call: TRBJ2-3

cdr3_aa: ASSFSPRGNSYEQY
d_call: -
v_call: TRBV6-5
j_call: TRBJ2-7

cdr3_aa: ASSTGRHLNTEAF
d_call: -
v_call: TRBV19
j_call: TRBJ1-1

cdr3_aa: ASRNTGGGGETQY
d_call: TRBD1
v_call: TRBV2
j_call: TRBJ2-5

cdr3_aa: ASRPTTGVTEAF
d_call: -
v_call: TRBV28
j_call: TRBJ1-1

cdr3_aa: ASSQDWSGGSGNTIY
d_call: -
v_call: TRBV4-1
j_call: TRBJ1-3

cdr3_aa: ATAVQGGKTEAF
d_call: TRBD1
v_call: TRBV2
j_call: TRBJ1-1

cdr3_aa: ASSQDRSRTQY
d_call: -
v_call: TRBV4-3
j_call: TRBJ2-5

cdr3_aa: ASSAGTAGANVLT
d_call: TRBD1
v_call: TRBV6-1
j_call: TRBJ2-6

cdr3_aa: ASTGTGDTGELF
d_call: TRBD1
v_call: TRBV19
j_call: TRBJ2-2

cdr3_aa: ASTSGREQY
d_call: -
v_call: TRBV7-7
j_call: TRBJ2-5

cdr3_aa: ASSQVVHDTGELF
d_call: -
v_call: TRBV4-3
j_call: TRBJ2-2

cdr3_aa: ASRAASTDTQY
d_call: -
v_call: TRBV7-2
j_call: TRBJ2-3

cdr3_aa: ASSNPWDGLAGGGGTDTQY
d_call: TRBD2
v_call: TRBV28
j_call: TRBJ2-3

cdr3_aa: ASSSRAGPYGEQY
d_call: TRBD2
v_call: TRBV28
j_call: TRBJ2-7

cdr3_aa: ASSSVGIAGELF
d_call: -
v_call: TRBV28
j_call: TRBJ2-2

cdr3_aa: ASSQVVGSADIQY
d_call: -
v_call: TRBV4-2
j_call: TRBJ2-4

cdr3_aa: AWSGFSVHSLFQETQY
d_call: -
v_call: TRBV30
j_call: TRBJ2-5

cdr3_aa: SARGNYEQY
d_call: -
v_call: TRBV20-1
j_call: TRBJ2-7

cdr3_aa: ASTTRDTQY
d_call: -
v_call: TRBV6-6
j_call: TRBJ2-3

cdr3_aa: ASSLAQGARGYT
d_call: -
v_call: TRBV14
j_call: TRBJ1-2

cdr3_aa: ASSRGQGLYEQY
d_call: TRBD1
v_call: TRBV9
j_call: TRBJ2-7

cdr3_aa: ASSLTGGYQPQH
d_call: TRBD1
v_call: TRBV28
j_call: TRBJ1-5

cdr3_aa: ASTETRTLGNEQF
d_call: -
v_call: TRBV27
j_call: TRBJ2-1

cdr3_aa: ASSLGTAGVDNEQF
d_call: TRBD1
v_call: TRBV9
j_call: TRBJ2-1

cdr3_aa: ATSRDRVITEAF
d_call: -
v_call: TRBV15
j_call: TRBJ1-1

cdr3_aa: ASSYLGIRSEKLF
d_call: -
v_call: TRBV6-6
j_call: TRBJ1-4

cdr3_aa: ASSFSSGADTQY
d_call: -
v_call: TRBV27
j_call: TRBJ2-3

cdr3_aa: ASSLGWGDRDGYT
d_call: TRBD1
v_call: TRBV27
j_call: TRBJ1-2

cdr3_aa: ASSFVGGLYTDTQY
d_call: TRBD2
v_call: TRBV27
j_call: TRBJ2-3

cdr3_aa: ATSRDRADTGELF
d_call: -
v_call: TRBV15
j_call: TRBJ2-2

cdr3_aa: ASSAGNYNEQF
d_call: -
v_call: TRBV28
j_call: TRBJ2-1

cdr3_aa: TSNPGTGGSEQY
d_call: TRBD1
v_call: TRBV7-2
j_call: TRBJ2-7

cdr3_aa: ASSAPNGGLNTEAF
d_call: -
v_call: TRBV2
j_call: TRBJ1-1

cdr3_aa: ASSISSGSGYNEQF
d_call: TRBD2
v_call: TRBV7-8
j_call: TRBJ2-1

cdr3_aa: ASSLTGSYGYT
d_call: -
v_call: TRBV5-6
j_call: TRBJ1-2

cdr3_aa: ASSSDGGRGWDEQF
d_call: TRBD2
v_call: TRBV27
j_call: TRBJ2-1

cdr3_aa: ASSPGDFYEQY
d_call: -
v_call: TRBV6-1
j_call: TRBJ2-7

cdr3_aa: ASRPLGQGIRGAV
d_call: -
v_call: TRBV12-2
j_call: TRBJ2-2

cdr3_aa: ATSPQRTGSAGTGELF
d_call: TRBD1
v_call: TRBV15
j_call: TRBJ2-2

cdr3_aa: ASSDQGGSRRGYT
d_call: -
v_call: TRBV2
j_call: TRBJ1-2

cdr3_aa: ASSLSVRPYEQY
d_call: -
v_call: TRBV28
j_call: TRBJ2-7